This TCR beta chain is drawn from a study of breast tumors, draining lymph nodes, adjacent tissues. Samples came from axillary lymph nodes draining the breast cancer. This clonotype was observed many times. The target antigen is unknown. Findings and caveats of the study: Luminal-like breast cancer showed significantly higher tumor–nontumor repertoire similarity than basal-like. Tumor T cell lymph node origin was a supported hypothesis, not proven. Tumor TCR diversity was below lymph nodes but above nontumor tissue.

The germline gives CDR1 SGDLS, CDR2 YYNGEE. The CDR3 extends over 15 amino acids. V lost 6 bases, J lost 3 bases, and 6 bases stayed unmatched. TCRdb processed the multiplex PCR reads anew with MiXCR; each CDR3 protein has one entry. The data show 150,000 to 200,000 distinct CDR3 sequences, roughly 31% seen once. Sequencing was done on a sample of axillary lymph node tissue. This receptor was obtained from a female donor with breast cancer. Some clones in this sample may be carry-over from other donors' samples. The rearrangement links TRBV9 to TRBJ2-1, with 10 nucleotides matching TRBD1. The DNA of the CDR3 is TGTGCCAGCACCCAAAGGGACAGGGGCTACAATGAGCAGTTCTTC. Amino acids: CASTQRDRGYNEQFF.